This entry features one TCR beta chain sequence. Only a few counts were recorded for this clone. It lacks a known antigen. There are no base qualities to consult, and no much larger clone falls within one base. This specimen comes from a study of beta chain features in type 1 diabetes (dated by TCRdb to 2017 to 2018). Notes on the research overall: Mean age, gender distribution, total cell number and subset yield were not different between patients and healthy donors. A total of 85 million to 140 million sorted cells were examined across all samples, and a strong correlation was observed between cell number per subset and RNA yield. Naive and central memory subsets were obtained from all 30 or so donors, but regulatory and stem cell-like memory subsets were isolated from only 8 patients and roughly 8 healthy donors. The study compared the TCRB repertoires of sorted circulating CD4+ T cell subsets in recently diagnosed type 1 diabetes patients with those in matched healthy donors. Overall study outcomes, separate from this receptor: Naive, central memory and regulatory TCRB repertoires appeared to be more similar among patients than among healthy donors. Sequencing cDNA rather than genomic DNA could over-represent highly expressing activated cells, although activation and CD3 levels did not differ between groups. In all four CD4+ subsets, TCRB CDR3 length was moderately but significantly shorter in type 1 diabetes patients. Because small numbers of individuals were included in the HLA sub-analyses, any influence of HLA type on TCRB rearrangement was left unresolved. Fewer insertions and more nucleotide deletions at VDJ recombination sites were observed in patients with type 1 diabetes, implying thymic rearrangement abnormalities. PCR might favor shorter templates, but patient and control samples were amplified and corrected together, so any skew would affect both groups equally.

The entire amount of isolated RNA was reverse transcribed using the High Capacity cDNA Reverse Transcription Kit, so the sequenced TCRB transcripts were expressed ones. Deep immunoSEQ sequencing was performed on naive, central memory and regulatory T cell samples, with an average of about 3.6 million total reads per sample. Sorted cells were lysed in RLT buffer and RNA was extracted with DNase-treated RNeasy Micro or Mini kits, depending on cell number. Each cell subset was processed on its own to prevent cross-contamination, while patient and healthy donor samples were processed together. TCRB sequences were amplified from cDNA with the immunoSEQ multiplex PCR, producing 87-bp fragments spanning the CDR3 region. The amplicons were sequenced using the Illumina HiSeq platform. For the original study's pipeline: PCR bias was corrected computationally using synthetic template baselines, and reads within Hamming distance 2 were collapsed, with unmergeable singletons discarded. Reads were aligned against IMGT to assign V, D and J genes, CDR3 length and insertions or deletions at six rearrangement sites. Within each subset, clonotype counts were normalized to the number of sorted cells before true diversity and Gini coefficients were calculated with the tcR R package. The overlap coefficient, calculated on TCRB nucleotide sequences, was used to quantify repertoire sharing. As a proxy for the pre-selection repertoire, out-of-frame TCRB sequences from naive cells were analyzed. Sourced from immuneACCESS, this table was stored by TCRdb with only in-frame sequences that have V and J called. A share of the clones is absent; for the studies checked, an unresolved V gene accounts for under half, and the remainder has no known explanation. From that table come the V and J calls and clone size; the DNA was used to work out D and trimming. The sample yields a few hundred thousand clones; 24% were counted once. The ten largest clones represent 0.012% of the sample.

Each donor gave one peripheral blood draw, approximately 110 mL on average, collected into heparinised tubes. A BD FACSAria II and a panel including CD45RO, CCR7, CD25, CD127, CD95 and CD27 were used to sort naive, central memory, regulatory and stem cell-like memory CD4+ T cells. Purity was above 95% for every sorted population. PBMCs were isolated immediately by Lymphoprep density gradient centrifugation and stained directly without culture. So that batch effects would be minimized, each experiment stained and sorted samples in pairs, pairing one healthy donor with one patient. The CDR3 starts with the cysteine, ends with the phenylalanine, and has 18 residues. Only the CDR3 part of the read is kept: 54 bases, read in frame from the first base. CDR1 and CDR2 are drawn from the germline V gene: SGHTA, FQGNSA. Here V drops 0 bases and J drops 0 bases, and the junction holds 7 bases not matched to any gene.

Sequencing was carried out using naive CD4+ T cells from blood. Sample cell subset or site, as interpreted from the label and publication: true naive CD4+ T cells. The sequence was collected from a woman in her 30s with type 1 diabetes. The chain is made from TRBV7-2 and TRBJ2-7, and 11 bases in between align with TRBD2. The CDR3 reads CASSLAATSGASSYEQYF. DNA sequence: TGTGCCAGCAGCTTAGCAGCGACTAGCGGGGCCAGCTCCTACGAGCAGTACTTC.